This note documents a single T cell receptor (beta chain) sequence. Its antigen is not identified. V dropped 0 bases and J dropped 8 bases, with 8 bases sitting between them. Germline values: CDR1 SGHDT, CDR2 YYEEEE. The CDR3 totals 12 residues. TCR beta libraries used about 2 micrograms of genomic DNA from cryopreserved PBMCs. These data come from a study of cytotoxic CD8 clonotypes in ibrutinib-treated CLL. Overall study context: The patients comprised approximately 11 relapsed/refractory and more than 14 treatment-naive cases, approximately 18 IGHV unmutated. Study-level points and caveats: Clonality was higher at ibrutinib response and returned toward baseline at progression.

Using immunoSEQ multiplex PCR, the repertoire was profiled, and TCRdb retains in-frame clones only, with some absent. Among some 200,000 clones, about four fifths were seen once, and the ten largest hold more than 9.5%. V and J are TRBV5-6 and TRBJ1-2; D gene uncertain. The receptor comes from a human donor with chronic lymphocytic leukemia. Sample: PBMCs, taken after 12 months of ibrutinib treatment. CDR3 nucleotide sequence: TGTGCCAGCAGCTTGGGGGGAGAGGGCTACACCTTC. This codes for CASSLGGEGYTF.